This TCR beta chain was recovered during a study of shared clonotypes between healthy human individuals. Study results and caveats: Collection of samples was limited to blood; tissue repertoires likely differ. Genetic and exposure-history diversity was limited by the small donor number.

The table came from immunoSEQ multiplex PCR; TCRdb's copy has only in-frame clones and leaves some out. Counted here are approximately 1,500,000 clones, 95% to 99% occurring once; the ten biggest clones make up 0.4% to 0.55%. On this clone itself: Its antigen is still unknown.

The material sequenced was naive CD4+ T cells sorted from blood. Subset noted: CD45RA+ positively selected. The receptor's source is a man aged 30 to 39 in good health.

CDR3 region: CASSAGRGNTIYF. In nucleotides, the CDR3 is TGTGCCAGCAGCGCCGGTAGGGGAAACACCATATATTTT. The V gene is TRBV7-8, the J gene TRBJ1-3; D is ambiguous. Trimming shortened V by 5 bases and J by 4 bases, and 9 bases separated the two germline ends. The CDR3 contains 13 residues. Germline V CDR1 and CDR2: SGHVS, FQNEAQ.